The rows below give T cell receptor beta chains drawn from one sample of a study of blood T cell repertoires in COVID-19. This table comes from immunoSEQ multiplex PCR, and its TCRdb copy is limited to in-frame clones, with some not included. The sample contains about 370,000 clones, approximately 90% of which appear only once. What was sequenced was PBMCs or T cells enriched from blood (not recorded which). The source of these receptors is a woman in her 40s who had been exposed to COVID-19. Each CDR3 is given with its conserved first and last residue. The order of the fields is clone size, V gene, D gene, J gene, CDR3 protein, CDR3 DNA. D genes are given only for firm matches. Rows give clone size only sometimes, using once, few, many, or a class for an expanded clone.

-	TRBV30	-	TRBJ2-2	CAWSVRTAGELFF	TGTGCCTGGAGTGTAAGGACAGCCGGGGAGCTGTTTTTT
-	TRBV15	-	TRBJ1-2	CATSREGGYGYTF	TGTGCCACCAGCAGAGAGGGGGGGTATGGCTACACCTTC
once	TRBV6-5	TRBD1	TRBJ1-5	CASSWTGRDQPQHF	TGTGCCAGCAGTTGGACAGGGCGGGATCAGCCCCAGCATTTT
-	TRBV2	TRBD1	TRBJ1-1	CASKTGVMGNTEAFF	TGTGCCAGCAAAACAGGGGTAATGGGAAACACTGAAGCTTTCTTT
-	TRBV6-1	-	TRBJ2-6	CASSDRGSGANVLTF	TGTGCCAGCAGTGATAGAGGCTCTGGGGCCAACGTCCTGACTTTC
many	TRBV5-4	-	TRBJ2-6	CASTGNYGANVLTF	TGTGCCAGCACCGGGAATTATGGGGCCAACGTCCTGACTTTC
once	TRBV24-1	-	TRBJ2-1	CATSADSHNEQFF	TGTGCCACCAGTGCCGACAGCCACAATGAGCAGTTCTTC
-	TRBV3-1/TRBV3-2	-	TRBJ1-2	CASSPTHDGNYGYTF	TGTGCCAGCAGCCCAACCCATGACGGGAACTATGGCTACACCTTC
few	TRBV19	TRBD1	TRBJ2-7	CASSPDRDYEQYF	TGTGCCAGTAGCCCGGACAGGGACTACGAGCAGTACTTC
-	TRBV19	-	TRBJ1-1	CASRVGVREAFF	TGTGCCAGTAGAGTAGGGGTACGCGAAGCTTTCTTT
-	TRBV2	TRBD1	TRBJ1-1	CASRHRTGDEAFF	TGTGCCAGCAGACATCGGACAGGAGATGAAGCTTTCTTT
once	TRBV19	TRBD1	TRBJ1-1	CASSIDRGQGTNTEAFF	TGTGCCAGTAGTATAGATCGCGGACAGGGTACGAACACTGAAGCTTTCTTT
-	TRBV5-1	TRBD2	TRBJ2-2	CASSTTSGINTGELFF	TGCGCCAGCAGCACGACTAGCGGGATAAACACCGGGGAGCTGTTTTTT
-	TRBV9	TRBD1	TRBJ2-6	CASSPRQGSGANVLTF	TGTGCCAGCAGCCCAAGACAGGGATCCGGGGCCAACGTCCTGACTTTC
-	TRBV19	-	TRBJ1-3	CASHPGTALLAGNTIYF	TGTGCCAGCCATCCCGGGACTGCCCTCCTGGCTGGAAACACCATATATTTT
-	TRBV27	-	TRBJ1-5	CASRERAVGMGNQPQHF	TGTGCCAGCAGGGAGAGGGCAGTAGGGATGGGCAATCAGCCCCAGCATTTT
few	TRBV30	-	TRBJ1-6	CAWTDSGSSSYNSPLHF	TGTGCCTGGACCGACTCTGGGTCCAGCTCCTATAATTCACCCCTCCACTTT
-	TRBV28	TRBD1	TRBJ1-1	CASSVVTGGRITEAFF	TGTGCCAGCAGTGTAGTGACAGGGGGCAGGATCACTGAAGCTTTCTTT
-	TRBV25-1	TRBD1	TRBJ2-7	CASSERDRGHEQYF	TGTGCCAGCAGTGAGAGGGACAGGGGCCACGAGCAGTACTTC
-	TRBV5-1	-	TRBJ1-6	CASSLGAPPLHF	TGCGCCAGCAGCTTGGGGGCTCCACCCCTCCACTTT
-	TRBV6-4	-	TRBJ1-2	CATRDTGTSNYGYTF	TGTGCCACCAGAGATACCGGGACAAGTAACTATGGCTACACCTTC
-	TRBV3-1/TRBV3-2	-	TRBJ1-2	CASSQAGPGGYTF	TGTGCCAGCAGCCAAGCAGGGCCTGGGGGCTACACCTTC
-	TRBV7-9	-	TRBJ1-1	CASSFVGGNTEAFF	TGTGCCAGCAGTTTCGTGGGGGGGAACACTGAAGCTTTCTTT
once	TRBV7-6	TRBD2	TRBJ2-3	CASSLGTSGGATDTQYF	TGTGCCAGCAGCTTAGGGACTAGCGGGGGGGCCACAGATACGCAGTATTTT
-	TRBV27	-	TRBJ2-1	CATSIRGRYNEQFF	TGTGCCACTTCTATCAGGGGTCGATACAATGAGCAGTTCTTC
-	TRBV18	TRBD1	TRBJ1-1	CASSPYSDRGTEAFF	TGTGCCAGCTCACCTTATTCTGACAGGGGCACTGAAGCTTTCTTT
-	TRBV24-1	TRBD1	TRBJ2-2	CATSDLRDQTGTANTGELFF	TGTGCCACCAGTGATTTGCGGGACCAAACCGGGACAGCGAACACCGGGGAGCTGTTTTTT
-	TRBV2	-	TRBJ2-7	CASSGPKEIYEQYF	TGTGCCAGCAGTGGGCCGAAAGAAATCTACGAGCAGTACTTC
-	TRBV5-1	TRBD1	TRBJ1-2	CASSFGTGGRSSGYTF	TGCGCCAGCAGCTTCGGGACAGGGGGTCGGTCCAGTGGCTACACCTTC
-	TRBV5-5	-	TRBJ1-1	CASSLQTGFSEAFF	TGTGCCAGCAGCTTACAAACAGGGTTTTCTGAAGCTTTCTTT
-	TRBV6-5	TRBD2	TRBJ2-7	CATRTSGLKRDEQYF	TGTGCCACACGGACTAGCGGCCTCAAAAGGGACGAGCAGTACTTC
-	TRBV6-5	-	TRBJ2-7	CASLTGYEQYF	TGTGCCAGCCTGACGGGCTACGAGCAGTACTTC
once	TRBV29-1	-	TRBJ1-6	CSVRVAVNSPLHF	TGCAGCGTTCGGGTGGCGGTCAATTCACCCCTCCACTTT
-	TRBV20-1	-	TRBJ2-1	CSASPRRAVSSYNEQFF	TGCAGTGCTAGTCCTCGGAGGGCGGTAAGCTCCTACAATGAGCAGTTCTTC
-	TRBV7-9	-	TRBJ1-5	CASSWGGPQHF	TGTGCCAGCAGCTGGGGGGGGCCCCAGCATTTT
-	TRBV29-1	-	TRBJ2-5	CSVPRDQETQYF	TGCAGCGTCCCCCGAGATCAAGAGACCCAGTACTTC
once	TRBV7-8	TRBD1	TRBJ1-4	CASSLNRGANEKLFF	TGTGCCAGCAGCTTGAACAGGGGAGCTAATGAAAAACTGTTTTTT
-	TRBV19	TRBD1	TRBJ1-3	CASDDRGSGNTIYF	TGTGCCAGTGACGACAGGGGAAGTGGAAACACCATATATTTT
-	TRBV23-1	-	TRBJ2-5	CASSQYRVETQYF	TGCGCCAGCAGTCAGTACAGGGTAGAGACCCAGTACTTC
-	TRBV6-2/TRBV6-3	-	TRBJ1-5	CASSGLSNQPQHF	TGTGCCAGCAGTGGACTCTCCAATCAGCCCCAGCATTTT
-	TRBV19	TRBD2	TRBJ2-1	CASNPRAGAYNEQFF	TGTGCCAGCAACCCCCGGGCGGGAGCCTACAATGAGCAGTTCTTC
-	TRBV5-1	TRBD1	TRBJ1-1	CASSLKPHGQGAGMGNTEAFF	TGCGCCAGCAGCTTAAAACCACATGGACAGGGGGCCGGAATGGGGAACACTGAAGCTTTCTTT
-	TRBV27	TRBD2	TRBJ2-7	CASSIPLTSGAGEQYF	TGTGCCAGCAGTATCCCCTTGACTAGCGGGGCTGGGGAGCAGTACTTC
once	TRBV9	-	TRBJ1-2	CASSPGTVVGGYTF	TGTGCCAGCAGCCCCGGAACGGTGGTGGGCGGCTACACCTTC
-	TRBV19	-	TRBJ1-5	CASEVSGGDGQPQHF	TGTGCCAGTGAGGTGAGTGGGGGCGACGGTCAGCCCCAGCATTTT
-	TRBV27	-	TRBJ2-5	CASRSLVKETQYF	TGTGCCAGCAGGAGCCTAGTAAAAGAGACCCAGTACTTC
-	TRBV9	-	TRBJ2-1	CASSVVGGTDSYNEQFF	TGTGCCAGCAGCGTGGTTGGAGGTACCGACTCCTACAATGAGCAGTTCTTC
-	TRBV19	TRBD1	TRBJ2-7	CASSTRTGGYYEQYF	TGTGCCAGTAGTACGCGGACAGGGGGCTACTACGAGCAGTACTTC
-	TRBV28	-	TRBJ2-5	CASSPSLPGEVRETQYF	TGTGCCAGCAGTCCCTCTCTGCCTGGGGAGGTTCGAGAGACCCAGTACTTC
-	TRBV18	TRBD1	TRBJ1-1	CASSPRQLQGARRGTEAFF	TGTGCCAGCTCACCGCGTCAACTACAGGGGGCGCGAAGGGGCACTGAAGCTTTCTTT
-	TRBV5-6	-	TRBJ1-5	CASSRLNSGNQPQHF	TGTGCCAGCAGCCGTCTAAATAGTGGCAATCAGCCCCAGCATTTT
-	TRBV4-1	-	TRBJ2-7	CASSSVGSYEQYF	TGCGCCAGCAGTTCTGTCGGGTCCTACGAGCAGTACTTC
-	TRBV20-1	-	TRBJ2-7	CSASSDFNSYEQYF	TGCAGTGCTAGTTCGGACTTCAACTCCTACGAGCAGTACTTC
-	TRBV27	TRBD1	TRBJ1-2	CASSSPPGQGVGYTF	TGTGCCAGCAGCTCACCACCGGGACAGGGGGTCGGCTACACCTTC
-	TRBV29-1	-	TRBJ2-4	CSVTPVSPVAKNIQYF	TGCAGCGTAACCCCGGTATCCCCGGTAGCCAAAAACATTCAGTACTTC
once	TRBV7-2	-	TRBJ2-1	CASSSQVNLQAEQFF	TGTGCCAGCAGCTCACAGGTTAACCTACAAGCTGAGCAGTTCTTC
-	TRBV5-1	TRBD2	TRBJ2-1	CASSPGLAGGKYNEQFF	TGCGCCAGCAGCCCCGGACTAGCGGGAGGGAAGTACAATGAGCAGTTCTTC
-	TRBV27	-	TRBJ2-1	CASSETRTGLGQFF	TGTGCCAGCAGCGAGACCCGAACAGGGTTAGGGCAGTTCTTC
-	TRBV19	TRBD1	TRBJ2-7	CASSRLDRFHEQYF	TGTGCCAGTAGTAGGCTGGACAGGTTCCACGAGCAGTACTTC
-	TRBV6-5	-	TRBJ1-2	CASSYSGRGDYGYTF	TGTGCCAGCAGTTACTCGGGCAGGGGAGACTATGGCTACACCTTC